This passage covers 21 T cell receptor gamma chains from one sample sequenced in a study of gamma-delta chains in newborns, infants, children. TCRdb reanalysed the reads with CATT. The sample consists of 3,000 to 4,000 gamma-chain clones, around 61% of them appearing once. Sample: blood. These receptors were taken from a child who was a newborn, infant or young child, either healthy, febrile or measles-vaccinated (not recorded which).

In its sample, this clone was seen once. The rearrangement joins TRGV4 to TRGJ1 or TRGJ2. No J gene is reported in TCRdb; it was inferred here by comparing the DNA with germline. The CDR3 length is 17 residues. The V and J ends lost 2 bases and 2 bases, in that order; junction bases with no gene match: 15. Per germline, CDR1 EGSTGY and CDR2 YDSYTSSV. The CDR3 DNA reads TGTGCCACCTGGGATGTCCCTGAGGAGGGGTATTATTATAAGAAACTCTTT. It translates to CATWDVPEEGYYYKKLF.

Points on this clone: Sequence at one end of the junction differs from germline and may be a read error. The rearrangement links TRGV9 to TRGJ1 or TRGJ2. Matching the DNA to germline supplied the J gene, which TCRdb does not give. Germline CDR1 GITISATS, CDR2 ISYDGTV (reference sequence). The CDR3 extends over 13 amino acids. Written as DNA, the CDR3 is TGTGCCTTGTGGGGGGTGGACGATTATAAGAAACTCTTT. Protein sequence: CALWGVDDYKKLF.

V usage is TRGV4 and J usage is TRGJ1 or TRGJ2. Here the J gene was assigned by germline matching of the DNA, as TCRdb has none. CDR3 size: 17 residues. With V trimmed by 0 bases and J by 9 bases, 20 bases remained unmatched. CDR1 is EGSTGY, CDR2 YDSYTSSV, per germline. The CDR3 here is CATWDGPSSLGPLKKLF. In DNA form, the CDR3 reads TGTGCCACCTGGGATGGGCCGAGTTCCTTAGGACCTCTTAAGAAACTCTTT.

Comment on this clone: Other DNA sequences in this sample translate to the same CDR3. J is TRGJP2 and V is TRGV2. TCRdb is silent on the J gene; assignment here came from matching the DNA to germline. This CDR3 comprises 14 residues. Trimming took 1 base from V and 3 from J; bases not matched to a gene: 2. CDR1 EGSNGY and CDR2 YDSYNSKV come from the germline V gene. The CDR3 is CATWDGGSDWIKTF. CDR3 coding DNA: TGTGCCACCTGGGACGGAGGTAGTGATTGGATCAAGACGTTT.

A note on this clone: Different DNA sequences within this sample yield the same CDR3. The J gene is TRGJ1 or TRGJ2, the V gene TRGV2. TCRdb carries no J gene annotation; the J gene was assigned here by matching the DNA with germline. Trimming at V came to 1 base and at J to 5 bases, leaving 5 bases not matched to a gene. The CDR3 has 13 amino acids. Germline V CDR1 and CDR2: EGSNGY, YDSYNSKV. CDR3 region: CATWDGRNYKKLF. The CDR3 DNA reads as TGTGCCACCTGGGACGGTCGTAATTATAAGAAACTCTTT.

Of note for this clone: This clone may be a read error of a much larger clone one base away. The V and J genes are TRGV8 and TRGJ1 or TRGJ2. The J gene comes from matching the DNA to germline here; TCRdb lacks it. V was clipped by 3 bases and J by 6 bases; unmatched bases: 2. Germline-derived CDR1 and CDR2 are VENAVY and YDSYNSRV. This CDR3 comprises 11 residues. The CDR3 region is CATWDFYKKLF. In DNA form, the CDR3 reads TGTGCCACCTGGGATTTTTATAAGAAACTCTTT.

Comment on this clone: Other DNA sequences within the sample encode an identical CDR3. The chain uses TRGV4 and TRGJ1 or TRGJ2. No J segment appears in TCRdb, so it was assigned here by matching the sequence to germline. This CDR3 region has 11 residues. V shed 0 bases, J shed 12 bases, and the junction held 5 bases outside the gene matches. From germline, CDR1 is EGSTGY and CDR2 YDSYTSSV. This CDR3 is CATWDGPMKLF. The CDR3 nucleotides read TGTGCCACCTGGGATGGGCCAATGAAACTCTTT.

This clone was observed a handful of times. The V gene is TRGV5, the J gene TRGJP1. No J gene was available from TCRdb, and it was assigned here by a germline match of the DNA. There are 16 residues in the CDR3. Germline V gene data show CDR1 as VINAFY and CDR2 as YDVSNSKD. V was pared by 1 base and J by 0 bases, with 5 bases of the junction left unmatched. In DNA form, the CDR3 reads TGTGCCACCTGGGACAGTCAAGATACCACTGGTTGGTTCAAGATATTT. Protein: CATWDSQDTTGWFKIF.

This clone was observed a handful of times. Other DNA sequences in this sample translate to the same CDR3. This rearrangement joins TRGV2 to TRGJ1 or TRGJ2. No J gene is reported in TCRdb; it was inferred here by comparing the DNA with germline. Losses at the gene ends were 1 base for V and 3 bases for J; bases not matched to a gene: 3. The CDR3 loop spans 13 amino acids. Germline-derived CDR1 and CDR2 are EGSNGY and YDSYNSKV. The CDR3 region is CATWDGLYYKKLF. The DNA for the CDR3 is TGTGCCACCTGGGACGGTCTTTATTATAAGAAACTCTTT.

The chain joins TRGV9 to TRGJP. Here the J gene was assigned by germline matching of the DNA, as TCRdb has none. CDR1 and CDR2 from the germline V gene are GITISATS and ISYDGTV (reference sequence). CDR3 size: 17 residues. With 2 bases clipped from V and 7 bases from J, the junction kept 8 bases outside the gene matches. CDR3 bases: TGTGCCTTGTGGGAGGCCTATGCGGAGTTGGGCAAAAAAATCAAGGTATTT. Translation gives CALWEAYAELGKKIKVF.

This clone was counted a few times. This sequence joins TRGV9 and TRGJ1 or TRGJ2. No J gene was available from TCRdb, and it was assigned here by a germline match of the DNA. The CDR3 covers 14 residues. V shed 0 bases, J shed 5 bases, and the junction held 7 bases outside the gene matches. Germline V gene lookup returns CDR1 GITISATS and CDR2 ISYDGTV (reference sequence). The CDR3 region is CALWEVPFDYKKLF. DNA of the CDR3: TGTGCCTTGTGGGAGGTGCCGTTTGATTATAAGAAACTCTTT.

V usage is TRGV2 and J usage is TRGJ1 or TRGJ2. The CDR3 length is 14 residues. The ends lost 4 bases at V and 2 bases at J; junction bases unmatched: 8. Germline lookup yields CDR1 EGSNGY and CDR2 YDSYNSKV. This CDR3 reads CATWDGPHYYKKLF. The CDR3 region has the DNA TGTGCCACCTGGGATGGGCCTCATTATTATAAGAAACTCTTT.

The chain combines TRGV4 with TRGJ1 or TRGJ2. TCRdb does not report a J gene; here it was assigned by matching the DNA to germline references. There are 13 residues in the CDR3. V lost 4 bases and J lost 6; bases outside the gene matches: 9. CDR1 and CDR2 (germline): EGSTGY, YDSYTSSV. CDR3 amino acids: CATWDGPVYKKLF. The CDR3 nucleotides are TGTGCCACCTGGGACGGGCCGGTTTATAAGAAACTCTTT.

This clone has more than one count but fewer than ten. The chain recombines TRGV4 with TRGJP2. The CDR3 is made up of 16 amino acids. Germline CDR1 is EGSTGY and CDR2 is YDSYTSSV. Unmatched junction bases numbered 8, after V lost 0 bases and J lost 4 bases. The CDR3 protein is CATWDGPLFSDWIKTF. The CDR3 DNA sequence: TGTGCCACCTGGGATGGGCCGCTGTTTAGTGATTGGATCAAGACGTTT.

On this clone itself: This same CDR3 is encoded by further DNA sequences in the sample. The chain joins TRGV4 to TRGJ1 or TRGJ2. Because TCRdb records no J gene, it was assigned here through a match of the DNA to germline. The CDR3 consists of 16 residues. Trimming removed 2 bases from V and 1 base from J; junction bases left unmatched: 11. CDR1 and CDR2 from the germline V gene are EGSTGY and YDSYTSSV. The DNA for the CDR3 is TGTGCCACCTGGGATGCTTGCTATACAAATTATTATAAGAAACTCTTT. Protein product: CATWDACYTNYYKKLF.

The chain has TRGV4 and TRGJ1 or TRGJ2. TCRdb records no J gene; here it was assigned by comparing the DNA to germline. CDR3 length: 14 amino acids. The germline gives CDR1 EGSTGY, CDR2 YDSYTSSV. Trimming took 0 bases from V and 0 from J; bases not matched to a gene: 2. CDR3 bases: TGTGCCACCTGGGATGGGTGGAATTATTATAAGAAACTCTTT. Amino acids: CATWDGWNYYKKLF.

Remarks on this clone: Germline and junction disagree at one end, which may indicate a read error. The chain combines TRGV9 with TRGJP. In the absence of a J gene in TCRdb, the DNA was matched to germline to assign it here. The CDR3 has 17 amino acids. Germline V gene data show CDR1 as GITISATS and CDR2 as ISYDGTV (reference sequence). Here the CDR3 DNA reads TGTGCCTTGTGGGAGGTGCTGTCGGAGTTTGGCAAAAAAATCAAGGTATTT. Its protein product is CALWEVLSEFGKKIKVF.

This rearrangement joins TRGV5 to TRGJ1 or TRGJ2. The J gene was missing in TCRdb and was found by matching the end of the DNA to germline. Losses at the gene ends were 6 bases for V and 12 bases for J; bases not matched to a gene: 17. The CDR3 consists of 13 residues. CDR1 is VINAFY, CDR2 YDVSNSKD, per germline. The DNA for the CDR3 is TGTGCCACCTGGAAATCTTGGGGGCCAGGGAAACTCTTT. Amino acids: CATWKSWGPGKLF.

For this clone: At the DNA level, this CDR3 is encoded by other sequences in the same sample as well. The chain recombines TRGV4 with TRGJ1 or TRGJ2. The J gene is absent in TCRdb and was assigned here via DNA matching to germline. The CDR3 is 14 amino acids. The germline V gene has CDR1 EGSTGY and CDR2 YDSYTSSV. With V trimmed by 0 bases and J by 4 bases, 6 bases remained unmatched. The CDR3 DNA is TGTGCCACCTGGGATGGGGCGGGATATTATAAGAAACTCTTT. Translated: CATWDGAGYYKKLF.

With respect to this clone: Other DNA sequences in the same sample also yield this CDR3. The chain joins TRGV9 to TRGJ1 or TRGJ2. Assignment of the J gene here rests on matching the DNA to germline, because TCRdb gives none. This CDR3 region has 11 residues. Germline trimming cut 1 base from V and 8 bases from J; bases unmatched to any gene: 2. CDR1 and CDR2 from the germline V gene are GITISATS and ISYDGTV (reference sequence). CDR3 nucleotide sequence: TGTGCCTTGTGGGAGGTCGATAAGAAACTCTTT. As protein: CALWEVDKKLF.

This chain links TRGV3 with TRGJ1 or TRGJ2. In the absence of a J gene in TCRdb, the DNA was matched to germline to assign it here. CDR1 is VTNTFY, CDR2 YDVSTARD, per germline (reference sequence). This CDR3 has 13 amino acids. The V segment lost 0 bases and the J segment 5 bases; nucleotides outside the gene matches: 4. The CDR3 nucleotides are TGTGCCACCTGGGACAGGTCACATTATAAGAAACTCTTT. It yields the protein CATWDRSHYKKLF.